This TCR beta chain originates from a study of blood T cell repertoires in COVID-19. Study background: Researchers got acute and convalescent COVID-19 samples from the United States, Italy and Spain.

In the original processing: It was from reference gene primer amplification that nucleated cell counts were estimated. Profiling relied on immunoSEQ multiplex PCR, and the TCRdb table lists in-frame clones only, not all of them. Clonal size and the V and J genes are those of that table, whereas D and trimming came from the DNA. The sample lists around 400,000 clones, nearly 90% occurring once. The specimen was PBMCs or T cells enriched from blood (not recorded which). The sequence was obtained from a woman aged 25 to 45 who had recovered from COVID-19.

CDR3 amino acids: CASSYAGTGDVGYTF. The CDR3 DNA reads as TGTGCCAGCAGTTACGCCGGGACAGGGGACGTCGGCTACACCTTC. The chain carries TRBV6-6 and TRBJ1-2, with 10 bases lining up with TRBD1. Germline V gene data show CDR1 as MNHNY and CDR2 as SVGAGI (reference sequence). The junction had 8 bases not matched to a gene; V was cut back by 2 bases and J by 8 bases. The CDR3 is made up of 15 amino acids.